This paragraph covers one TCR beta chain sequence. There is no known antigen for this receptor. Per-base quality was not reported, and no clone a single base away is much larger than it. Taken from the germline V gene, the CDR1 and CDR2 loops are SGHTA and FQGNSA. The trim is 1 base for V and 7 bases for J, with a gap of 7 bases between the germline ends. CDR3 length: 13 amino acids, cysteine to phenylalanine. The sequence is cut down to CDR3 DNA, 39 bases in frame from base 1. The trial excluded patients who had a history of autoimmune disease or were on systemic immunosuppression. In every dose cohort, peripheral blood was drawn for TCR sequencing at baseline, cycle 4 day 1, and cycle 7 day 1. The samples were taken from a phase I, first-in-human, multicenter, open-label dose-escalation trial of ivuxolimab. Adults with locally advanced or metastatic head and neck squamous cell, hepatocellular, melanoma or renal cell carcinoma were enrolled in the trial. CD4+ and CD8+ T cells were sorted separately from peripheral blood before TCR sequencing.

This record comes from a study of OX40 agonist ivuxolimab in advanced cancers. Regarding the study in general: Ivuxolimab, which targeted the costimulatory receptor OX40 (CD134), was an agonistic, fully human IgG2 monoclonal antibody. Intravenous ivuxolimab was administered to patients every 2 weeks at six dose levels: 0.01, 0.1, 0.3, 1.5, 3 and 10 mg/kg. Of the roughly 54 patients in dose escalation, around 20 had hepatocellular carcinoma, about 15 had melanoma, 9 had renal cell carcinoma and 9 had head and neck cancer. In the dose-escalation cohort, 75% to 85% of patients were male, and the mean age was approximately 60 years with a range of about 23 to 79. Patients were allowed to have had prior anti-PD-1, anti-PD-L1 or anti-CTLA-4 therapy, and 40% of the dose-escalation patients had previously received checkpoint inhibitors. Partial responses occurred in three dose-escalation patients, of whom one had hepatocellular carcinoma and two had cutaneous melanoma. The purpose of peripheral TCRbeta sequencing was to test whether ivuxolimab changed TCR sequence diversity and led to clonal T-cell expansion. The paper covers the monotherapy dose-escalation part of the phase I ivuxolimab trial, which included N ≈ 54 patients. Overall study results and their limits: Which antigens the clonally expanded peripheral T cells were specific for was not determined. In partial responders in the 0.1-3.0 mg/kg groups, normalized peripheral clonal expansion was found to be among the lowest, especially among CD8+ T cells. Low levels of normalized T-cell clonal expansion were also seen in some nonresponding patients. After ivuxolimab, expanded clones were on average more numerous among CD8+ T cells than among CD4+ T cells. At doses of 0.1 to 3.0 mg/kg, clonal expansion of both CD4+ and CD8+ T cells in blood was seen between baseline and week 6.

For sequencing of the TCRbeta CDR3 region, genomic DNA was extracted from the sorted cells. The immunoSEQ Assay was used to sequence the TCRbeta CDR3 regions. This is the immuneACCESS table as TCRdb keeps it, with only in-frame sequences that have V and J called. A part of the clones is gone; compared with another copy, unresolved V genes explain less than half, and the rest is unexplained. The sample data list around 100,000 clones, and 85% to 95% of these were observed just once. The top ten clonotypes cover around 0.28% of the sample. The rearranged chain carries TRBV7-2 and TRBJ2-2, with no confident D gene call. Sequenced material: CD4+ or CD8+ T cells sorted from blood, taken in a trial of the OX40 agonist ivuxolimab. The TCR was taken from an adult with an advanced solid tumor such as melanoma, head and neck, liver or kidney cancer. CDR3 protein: CASSLEWVGELFF. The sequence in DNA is TGTGCCAGCAGCTTAGAATGGGTCGGGGAGCTGTTTTTT.